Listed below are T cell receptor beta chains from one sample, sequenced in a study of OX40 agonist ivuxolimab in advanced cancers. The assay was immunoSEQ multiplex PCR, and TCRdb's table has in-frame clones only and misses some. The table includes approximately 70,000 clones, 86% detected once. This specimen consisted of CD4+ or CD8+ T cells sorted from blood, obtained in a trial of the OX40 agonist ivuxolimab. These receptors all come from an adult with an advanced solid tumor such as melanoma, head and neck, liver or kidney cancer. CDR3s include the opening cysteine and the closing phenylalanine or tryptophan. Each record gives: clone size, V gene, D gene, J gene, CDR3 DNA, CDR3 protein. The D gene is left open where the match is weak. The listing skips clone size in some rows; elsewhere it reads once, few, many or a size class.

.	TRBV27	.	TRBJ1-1	TGTGCCAGCAGTTTATCGGCGTTGAACACTGAAGCTTTCTTT	CASSLSALNTEAFF
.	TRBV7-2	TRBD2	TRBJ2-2	TGTGCCAGCAGACGTACTAGCGGGAGGATCGGGGAGCTGTTTTTT	CASRRTSGRIGELFF
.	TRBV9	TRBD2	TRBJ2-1	TGTGCCAGCAGCGCAAGGACTAGCGGGGGGTCTTACAATGAGCAGTTCTTC	CASSARTSGGSYNEQFF
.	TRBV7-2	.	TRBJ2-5	TGTGCCAGCAGCTTTTCCCCTGGGACCCAGTACTTC	CASSFSPGTQYF
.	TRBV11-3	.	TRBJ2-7	TGTGCCAGCAGCTTAATGTCATACGAGCAGTACTTC	CASSLMSYEQYF
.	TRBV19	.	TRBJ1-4	TGTGCCAGTAGAGAGATTCCTAATGAAAAACTGTTTTTT	CASREIPNEKLFF
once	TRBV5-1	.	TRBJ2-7	TGCGCCAGCAGCTTGGGGTCGGGTACGATCTACGAGCAGTACTTC	CASSLGSGTIYEQYF
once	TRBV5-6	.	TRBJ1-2	TGTGCCAGCAGCTTGGCCGCAGGGTTTATCTATGGCTACACCTTC	CASSLAAGFIYGYTF
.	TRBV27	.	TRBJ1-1	TGTGCCAGCAGTCCCCGGGACAACATGAACACTGAAGCTTTCTTT	CASSPRDNMNTEAFF
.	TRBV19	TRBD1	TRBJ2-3	TGTGCCAGCCCGCCCGGGACAGGGGGAGATACGCAGTATTTT	CASPPGTGGDTQYF
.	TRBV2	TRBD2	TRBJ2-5	TGTGCCAGCCGGGGGCTAGCGGGAGAGACCCAGTACTTC	CASRGLAGETQYF
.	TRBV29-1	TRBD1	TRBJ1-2	TGCAGCGTTGAAAGGGGGACAGGTGCTGGCTACACCTTC	CSVERGTGAGYTF
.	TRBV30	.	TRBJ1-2	TGTGCCTGGAACCGCCGGGACGGAGACTATGGCTACACCTTC	CAWNRRDGDYGYTF
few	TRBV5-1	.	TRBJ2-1	TGCGCCAGCAAGCCCGGGACAAATAACCACAATGAGCAGTTCTTC	CASKPGTNNHNEQFF
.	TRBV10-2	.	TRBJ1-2	TGCGCCTCTTCGGTCAGGCGGCAGGGGAATGGCTACACCTTC	CASSVRRQGNGYTF
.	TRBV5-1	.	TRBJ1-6	TGCGCCAGCAGCTTGGGGGGTAATTCACCCCTCCACTTT	CASSLGGNSPLHF
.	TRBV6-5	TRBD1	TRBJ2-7	TGTGCCAGCAGGAAACCAGGGGGCTTTTACGAGCAGTACTTC	CASRKPGGFYEQYF
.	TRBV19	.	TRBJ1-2	TGTGCCAGTAAATTTGACCCGACAGTGAACTATGGCTACACCTTC	CASKFDPTVNYGYTF
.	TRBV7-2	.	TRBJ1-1	TGTGCCAGCAGCTTAACCATGAACACTGAAGCTTTCTTT	CASSLTMNTEAFF
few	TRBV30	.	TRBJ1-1	TGTGCCTGGAGTGTGGGCGGGTCGAACACTGAAGCTTTCTTT	CAWSVGGSNTEAFF
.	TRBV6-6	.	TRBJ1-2	TGTGCCAGCAGCACCGAGAGGGCCTATGGCTACACCTTC	CASSTERAYGYTF
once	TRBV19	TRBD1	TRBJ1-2	TGTGCCAGTAGCCGCCCGGTAGGACAGGTTCACGGCTACACCTTC	CASSRPVGQVHGYTF
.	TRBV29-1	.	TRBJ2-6	TGCAGCGTTGAACAAACCTCGTCTGGGGCCAACGTCCTGACTTTC	CSVEQTSSGANVLTF
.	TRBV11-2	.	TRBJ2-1	TGTGCCAGCAGCCTCGGGACATCGGGCGAGGGTGAGCAGTTCTTC	CASSLGTSGEGEQFF
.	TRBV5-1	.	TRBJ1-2	TGCGCCAGCAGGCAGGCACCTAGAGAAAACTATGGCTACACCTTC	CASRQAPRENYGYTF
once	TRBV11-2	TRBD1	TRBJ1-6	TGTGCCAGCAGCTTAGTACAGGGGATCAAGGCGAATTCACCCCTCCACTTT	CASSLVQGIKANSPLHF
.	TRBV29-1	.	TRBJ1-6	TGCAGCGTTGAGGAGGGTGGAAATTCACCCCTCCACTTT	CSVEEGGNSPLHF
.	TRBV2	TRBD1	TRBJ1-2	TGTGCCAGCAGGATGTTGTCCGGGGACAGGGTGAACTATGGCTACACCTTC	CASRMLSGDRVNYGYTF
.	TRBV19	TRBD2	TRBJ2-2	TGTGCCAGTAGCCCTTGGAGCGGGGGAAACACCGGGGAGCTGTTTTTT	CASSPWSGGNTGELFF
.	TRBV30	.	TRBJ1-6	TGTGCCTGGAGTGCAGTTGGGAATTCACCCCTCCACTTT	CAWSAVGNSPLHF
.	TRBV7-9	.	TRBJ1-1	TGTGCCAGCAGCTTAGGAGGCGGGAAACCTGAAGCTTTCTTT	CASSLGGGKPEAFF
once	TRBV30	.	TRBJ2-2	TGTGCCTGGAGTGTACAAAGGCCCGGGGAGCTGTTTTTT	CAWSVQRPGELFF
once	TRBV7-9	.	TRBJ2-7	TGTGCCAGCAGCCCCCTGTACGAGCAGTACTTC	CASSPLYEQYF
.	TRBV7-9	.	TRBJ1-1	TGTGCCAGCAGCCCCGTGAAGAACACTGAAGCTTTCTTT	CASSPVKNTEAFF
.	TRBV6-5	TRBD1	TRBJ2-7	TGTGCCAGCAGGATACAGGGGGGTAGGGAGCAGTACTTC	CASRIQGGREQYF
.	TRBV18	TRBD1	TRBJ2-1	TGTGCCAGCTCACCCGAGACAGGGGGCGTTAATGAGCAGTTCTTC	CASSPETGGVNEQFF
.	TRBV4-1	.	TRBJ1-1	TGCGCCAGCAGCCCCAGCAGGCAAGGTCAAAGGGACACTGAAGCTTTCTTT	CASSPSRQGQRDTEAFF
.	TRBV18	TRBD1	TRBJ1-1	TGTGCCAGCTCACCAGCAGACAGGGAGGCTTTCTTT	CASSPADREAFF
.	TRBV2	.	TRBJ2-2	TGTGCCAGCAGTGTGGGTAACACCGGGGAGCTGTTTTTT	CASSVGNTGELFF
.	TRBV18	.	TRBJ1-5	TGTGCCAGCTCTCGGGGCGGTTATCAGCCCCAGCATTTT	CASSRGGYQPQHF
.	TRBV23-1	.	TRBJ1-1	TGCGCCAGCAGTCAATGCTTCTGGGGGTGGTGGGCTTTCTTT	CASSQCFWGWWAFF
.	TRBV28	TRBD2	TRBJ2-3	TGTGCCAGTTTTAGCGGGGGGGTGGCAGATACGCAGTATTTT	CASFSGGVADTQYF
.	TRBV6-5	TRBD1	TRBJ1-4	TGTGCCAGCAGTTCCAGGACAGGGAGGGGTGAAAAACTGTTTTTT	CASSSRTGRGEKLFF
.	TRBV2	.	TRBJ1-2	TGTGCCAGCAGTGATACCGGGGGCGGGGCTGGCTACACCTTC	CASSDTGGGAGYTF
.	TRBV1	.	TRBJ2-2	TGCACCAGCAGCCAAGATCAAGGGACTAGTCACACCGGGGAGCTGTTTTTT	CTSSQDQGTSHTGELFF
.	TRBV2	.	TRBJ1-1	TGTGCCAGCAGCTCCTTCCAGCCTCAGAACACTGAAGCTTTCTTT	CASSSFQPQNTEAFF
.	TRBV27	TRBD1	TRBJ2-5	TGTGCCAGCAGTTTGGACAGGGGCCGGGAGACCCAGTACTTC	CASSLDRGRETQYF
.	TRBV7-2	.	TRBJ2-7	TGTGCCAGCAGCTTTGCGACAGCCTACGAGCAGTACTTC	CASSFATAYEQYF
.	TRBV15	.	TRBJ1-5	TGTGCCACCAGCAATGATAATCAGCCCCAGCATTTT	CATSNDNQPQHF
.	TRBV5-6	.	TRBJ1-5	TGTGCCAGCAGCCAAAACCCGACAGTTGGCAATCAGCCCCAGCATTTT	CASSQNPTVGNQPQHF
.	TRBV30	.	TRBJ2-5	TGTGCTGAATGCAAAGAGACCCAGTACTTC	CAECKETQYF
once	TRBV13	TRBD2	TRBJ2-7	TGTGCCAGCAGCATGGGACTAGCGGGAGTCCCCGAGCAGTACTTC	CASSMGLAGVPEQYF
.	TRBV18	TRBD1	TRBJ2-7	TGTGCCAGCTCACCGGCGACAGGGGTATCCTACGAGCAGTACTTC	CASSPATGVSYEQYF